This TCR beta chain stems from a study of blood T cells in healthy people across ages. Whole-study results and caveats: The study lacked donor CMV status, which possibly confounded expanded clonotype changes.

The authors ran a second PCR of 7 to 11 cycles using a sample-barcoded 5' primer and a J-beta primer mix. Using its own MiXCR run on the 5' RACE reads, TCRdb lists one record per CDR3 protein. The data contain fewer than 800,000 distinct CDR3 sequences, roughly 25% of them singletons. CDR1 is MNHEY and CDR2 is SVGAGI in the germline V gene. Between the trimmed V and J ends, which lost 5 bases and 5 bases, there was a span of 15 bases. The CDR3 runs 14 residues. This clonotype was counted a single time. What it binds is unknown. The sample was also linked to a second study, of T cells of mothers and their children.

This TCR was recovered from a boy younger than 18 in good health. Sequencing input: blood. The chain has TRBV6-5 and TRBJ2-5, with D perhaps TRBD1 (7 bases). The CDR3 sequence is CASSPISGGETQYF. The DNA of the CDR3 is TGTGCCAGCAGTCCAATTTCAGGGGGGGAGACCCAGTACTTC.